The entry below describes one T cell receptor beta chain. As yet, its antigen is unknown. V dropped 0 bases and J dropped 4; count of bases not matched to a gene: 7. Germline V gives CDR1 SGHRS, CDR2 YFSETQ. CDR3 length: 16 amino acids. This specimen belongs to a study of vaccination effects on CD4 cells after COVID-19. TCRdb keeps only in-frame clones here, not all; method: immunoSEQ multiplex PCR. In the table there are tens of thousands of clones, around 70% of which are singletons. Sequencing was preceded by expansion of antigen-specific CD4+ T cells with viral peptide pools in the ViraFEST assay. Subsequent to 10 days of culture, CD4+ T cells were isolated. SARS-CoV-2 infection was confirmed by PCR in the person between March and December 2020.

The specimen comprised CD4+ T cells from PBMCs cultured with HCoV-NL63 spike peptides, sampled before COVID-19 vaccination. This chain links TRBV5-1 with TRBJ2-3; 8 positions agree with TRBD2. The sequence came from a human donor who had a prior SARS-CoV-2 infection. This CDR3 reads CASSLDASGFADTQYF. CDR3 coding DNA: TGCGCCAGCAGCTTGGACGCTAGCGGGTTTGCAGATACGCAGTATTTT.